A single T cell receptor (beta chain) is shown here with its context. What it binds is unknown. The source of the sample is a study of T cell responses to AZD1222 COVID-19 vaccine. Study outcomes and limitations: Just a handful of AZD1222 recipients were seropositive at baseline. Breadth and depth of Spike-specific TCRs rose after two AZD1222 doses.

Data came from immunoSEQ multiplex PCR; TCRdb stores just in-frame clones and leaves some out. The sample contains tens of thousands of clones, about 89% of which appear only once. CDR1 is GTSNPN, CDR2 SVGIG, per germline (reference sequence). The CDR3 is 12 residues long. With 4 bases removed from V and 2 bases from J, the gap between germline ends came to 8 bases. V is TRBV30 and J is TRBJ1-2; D unclear. The clonotype comes from an adult in good health. The source material was peripheral blood, sampled on day 0 of AZD1222 vaccination. The CDR3 coding sequence is TGTGCCTGGACAGACTACAACTATGGCTACACCTTC. Translated, it gives CAWTDYNYGYTF.